Presented here are 23 T cell receptor beta chains from one specimen sequenced in a study of T cells in Graves' hyperthyroidism and ophthalmopathy. TCR beta CDR3 regions were amplified from RNA. The primer set for the first-round RT-PCR of the TCR CDR3 was HTBI. TCRdb re-called the multiplex PCR reads through MiXCR, storing one row per CDR3 protein. The sample has fewer than 700,000 distinct CDR3 sequences; 15% to 20% are singletons. Material for sequencing was blood. These receptors came from a woman aged 30 to 39 with Graves' hyperthyroidism.

A word on this clonotype: Being one base from a much bigger clone, this may be a read error. CDR3 protein: CATSSHRDRGSEQFF. CDR3 bases: TGTGCCACCAGCAGCCACCGGGACAGGGGAAGCGAGCAGTTCTTC. The chain links TRBV15 to TRBJ2-1, with 10 bases that match TRBD1. There are 15 residues in the CDR3. Germline values: CDR1 LNHNV, CDR2 YYDKDF (reference sequence). V lost 3 bases and J lost 10; bases outside the gene matches: 9.

This clonotype was detected ten times or more. This rearrangement joins TRBV11-3 to TRBJ2-2; D remains unclear. The germline CDR1 and CDR2 sequences are SGHNT and YENEEA. With 4 bases removed from V and 5 bases from J, the gap between germline ends came to 14 bases. CDR3 length equals 15 residues. CDR3 coding DNA: TGTGCCAGCAGCTCACCCACGAGGCAGACCGGGGAGCTGTTTTTT. This gives the protein CASSSPTRQTGELFF.

This clonotype was seen ten or more times. The gene calls are TRBV28 and TRBJ2-5; the D gene is possibly TRBD2 (6 bases). CDR1 MDHEN and CDR2 SYDVKM come from the germline V gene. This CDR3 contains 14 residues. The germline V and J ends were trimmed by 3 bases and 5 bases, with 13 bases remaining between them. CDR3 nucleotide sequence: TGTGCCAGCAGTTTCAGGGCGGGAAGGGAGACCCAGTACTTC. Amino acid sequence: CASSFRAGRETQYF.

This clonotype was seen a handful of times. The rearrangement links TRBV27 to TRBJ1-1, with 9 bases matching TRBD1. The CDR3 loop spans 21 amino acids. CDR1 MNHEY and CDR2 SMNVEV come from the germline V gene (reference sequence). The junction had 26 bases not matched to a gene; V was cut back by 5 bases and J by 4 bases. The CDR3 protein is CASSRFLAGTGMVYVSTEAFF. As DNA, the CDR3 is TGTGCCAGCAGTCGCTTTCTCGCCGGGACAGGGATGGTTTATGTGAGCACTGAAGCTTTCTTT.

This chain links TRBV27 with TRBJ2-2; TRBD2 matches 12 bases. In germline, CDR1 is MNHEY, CDR2 SMNVEV (reference sequence). Trimming took 5 bases from V and 5 from J; bases not matched to a gene: 12. This CDR3 is built from 18 residues. CDR3 in amino acids: CASSALAGGARGTGELFF. CDR3 coding DNA: TGTGCCAGCAGTGCCCTAGCGGGAGGGGCGAGAGGAACCGGGGAGCTGTTTTTT.

This clonotype was observed at least ten times. The V and J genes are TRBV11-3 and TRBJ1-1; TRBD1 might be the D (5 bases). V lost 3 bases to trimming and J lost 8 bases, with 7 bases between them. The CDR3 is made up of 11 amino acids. Germline CDR1 and CDR2: SGHNT and YENEEA. CDR3 in amino acids: CASSFRDEAFF. DNA of the CDR3: TGTGCCAGCAGCTTTAGGGACGAAGCTTTCTTT.

This clonotype was found many times. This sequence joins TRBV7-9 and TRBJ2-1; 8 nucleotides agree with TRBD2. The ends lost 5 bases at V and 3 bases at J; junction bases unmatched: 9. CDR3 size: 16 residues. The V gene's germline CDR1 is SEHNR and CDR2 FQNEAQ (reference sequence). The CDR3 is CASSPRTGGDYNEQFF. The DNA of the CDR3 is TGTGCCAGCAGCCCCCGGACGGGAGGGGACTACAATGAGCAGTTCTTC.

This clonotype was observed many times. The CDR3: CASSLRSGAYEQYF. CDR3 sequence (DNA): TGTGCCAGCAGTTTACGGAGCGGGGCCTACGAGCAGTACTTC. V is TRBV27 and J is TRBJ2-7; 7 positions agree with TRBD2. The CDR3 totals 14 residues. The germline gives CDR1 MNHEY, CDR2 SMNVEV (reference sequence). The V gene end was trimmed by 2 bases and the J gene end by 2 bases; junction bases not matched to a gene: 3.

This clonotype was seen once. The chain uses TRBV20-1 and TRBJ2-7, with D possibly being TRBD1 (5 bases). Trimming pared 0 bases from V and 5 bases from J, leaving 20 bases between. CDR3 length: 16 amino acids. CDR1 is DFQATT, CDR2 SNEGSKA, per germline (reference sequence). This chain's CDR3 is CSARDPSRALGDEQYF. For the CDR3, the DNA is TGCAGTGCTAGAGATCCCAGCAGGGCGTTAGGTGACGAGCAGTACTTC.

V is TRBV28 and J is TRBJ2-7; maybe TRBD2 (5 bases). The CDR3 is made up of 14 amino acids. The V gene's germline CDR1 is MDHEN and CDR2 SYDVKM. Trimming removed 10 bases at V and 2 bases at J, with 18 bases between. The CDR3 nucleotides read TGTGCCACCCAACCAAGGGAGAGGGCCTACGAGCAGTACTTC. Encoded protein: CATQPRERAYEQYF.

The chain couples TRBV5-1 to TRBJ1-3, with D maybe TRBD1 (5 bases). The CDR3 has 15 residues. Germline-derived CDR1 and CDR2 are SGHRS and YFSETQ. Trimming shortened V by 4 bases and J by 4 bases, and 15 bases separated the two germline ends. The DNA for the CDR3 is TGCGCCAGCAGCCCGCAGGTACAGGCCGGAAACACCATATATTTT. Protein: CASSPQVQAGNTIYF.

In its sample, this clonotype was seen many times. V gene TRBV28 combines with J gene TRBJ1-1; D unclear. The CDR3 sequence is 12 residues long. V was cut by 7 bases and J by 8 bases, with 14 bases left in between. The germline gives CDR1 MDHEN, CDR2 SYDVKM. Here the CDR3 reads CASTVAQREAFF. The CDR3 nucleotides are TGTGCCAGCACGGTGGCACAGAGAGAAGCTTTCTTT.

This clonotype was counted a few times. V is TRBV24-1 and J is TRBJ2-2; the D gene is possibly TRBD1 (5 bases). V was shortened by 7 bases and J by 7 bases, with 12 bases between the two germline ends. The CDR3 has 13 residues. Germline V gene data show CDR1 as KGHDR and CDR2 as SFDVKD. As DNA, the CDR3 is TGTGCCACCAGCCCCAGGGTGGGCGGGGAGCTGTTTTTT. Its protein is CATSPRVGGELFF.

This clonotype appeared a few times. J is TRBJ1-2 and V is TRBV6-5; D is ambiguous. Germline CDR1 reads MNHEY; CDR2 reads SVGAGI. V shed 0 bases and J shed 8 bases, with 13 bases lying between them. The CDR3 is 14 amino acids. The CDR3 reads CASSYSNRRGGYTF. The CDR3 DNA is TGTGCCAGCAGTTACTCGAATAGGAGAGGAGGCTACACCTTC.

This clonotype was seen more than once but under ten times. The chain has TRBV28 and TRBJ2-1, with 7 bases fitting TRBD2. The CDR3 covers 16 residues. CDR1 and CDR2 from the germline V gene are MDHEN and SYDVKM. V lost 4 bases to trimming and J lost 1 base; unmatched junction nucleotides: 7. CDR3 sequence: CASSSGPAGSYNEQFF. CDR3 coding DNA: TGTGCCAGCAGTTCAGGACCAGCGGGATCCTACAATGAGCAGTTCTTC.

Of note for this clonotype: A much larger clone lies a single base off, so this may be a read error. The V and J genes are TRBV28 and TRBJ2-5; weak D call: TRBD1 (5 bases). The germline V and J ends were trimmed by 6 bases and 13 bases, with 18 bases remaining between them. The CDR3 loop spans 12 amino acids. The germline gives CDR1 MDHEN, CDR2 SYDVKM. The CDR3 region has the DNA TGTGCCAGCAGGAACGGACAACGGCGCTGGTACTTC. Its protein is CASRNGQRRWYF.

The chain couples TRBV18 to TRBJ2-7; TRBD1 agrees at 8 bases. Per germline, CDR1 KGHSH and CDR2 LQKENI. This CDR3 has 15 amino acids. J was trimmed by 5 bases and V by 6 bases; bases with no gene match: 12. CDR3 residues: CASSATGQDGDEQYF. CDR3 DNA sequence: TGTGCCAGCTCCGCGACGGGACAGGACGGTGACGAGCAGTACTTC.

The genes are TRBV5-1 and TRBJ2-5; tentatively, D is TRBD2 (5 bases). The V gene's germline CDR1 is SGHRS and CDR2 YFSETQ. The ends were cut back, 4 bases at V and 4 bases at J, with 20 bases in the middle. The CDR3 runs to 16 residues. CDR3 coding DNA: TGCGCCAGCAGCCCGCTAGCACCAAGACCGGGAGAGACCCAGTACTTC. This sequence encodes CASSPLAPRPGETQYF.

At least ten counts were recorded for this clonotype. The V call is TRBV9, the J call TRBJ1-1; no clear D. Germline V gene sequence: CDR1 SGDLS, CDR2 YYNGEE. The CDR3 consists of 12 residues. V was clipped by 3 bases and J by 2 bases, with 5 bases between them. The CDR3 protein is CASSGGNTEAFF. The DNA of the CDR3 is TGTGCCAGCAGCGGGGGAAACACTGAAGCTTTCTTT.

The sample holds many counts of this clonotype. The V and J genes are TRBV29-1 and TRBJ2-5; 9 bases match TRBD1. CDR3 size: 14 residues. The J segment lost 5 bases and the V segment lost 4 bases, leaving 8 bases of the junction unmatched. Germline V gene lookup returns CDR1 SQVTM and CDR2 ANQGSEA. In DNA, the CDR3 is TGCAGCGTTGTTTGGACAGGGGCTGGGGAGACCCAGTACTTC. It is translated as CSVVWTGAGETQYF. Full variable domain (rest looked up from reference TRBV29-1 and TRBJ2-5): SAVISQKPSRDICQRGTSLTIQCQVDSQVTMMFWYRQQPGQSLTLIATANQGSEATYESGFVIDKFPISRPNLTFSTLTVSNMSPEDSSIYLCSVVWTGAGETQYFGPGTRLLVL.

This clonotype was detected a few times. This chain links TRBV5-1 with TRBJ2-7; unclear D gene. The CDR3 has 14 amino acids. Per germline, CDR1 SGHRS and CDR2 YFSETQ. V was cut by 0 bases and J by 3 bases, with 10 bases left in between. The CDR3 nucleotides are TGCGCCAGCAGCTTGGACTCCGGGTACTACGAGCAGTACTTC. Amino acids: CASSLDSGYYEQYF.

The V call is TRBV27, the J call TRBJ2-1; possibly TRBD1 for D (6 bases). The CDR3 sequence is 14 residues long. Trimming took 8 bases from V and 2 from J, leaving 13 bases between them. In germline, CDR1 is MNHEY, CDR2 SMNVEV (reference sequence). The CDR3, as DNA: TGTGCCAGCGCTCTACAGGGCCCCTACAATGAGCAGTTCTTC. Protein product: CASALQGPYNEQFF.

Notes on this clonotype: A much larger clone differs by one base, so this may be a read error. The chain's CDR3 is CASIHSLAGSFALHF. The CDR3 bases are TGTGCCAGCATCCACAGCTTAGCAGGGTCGTTCGCCCTCCACTTT. The rearrangement uses TRBV3-1 and TRBJ1-6; D is perhaps TRBD1 (5 bases). V was pared by 7 bases and J by 14 bases, with 24 bases between. This CDR3 is 15 amino acids long. The V gene's germline CDR1 is LGHDT and CDR2 YNNKEL (reference sequence).